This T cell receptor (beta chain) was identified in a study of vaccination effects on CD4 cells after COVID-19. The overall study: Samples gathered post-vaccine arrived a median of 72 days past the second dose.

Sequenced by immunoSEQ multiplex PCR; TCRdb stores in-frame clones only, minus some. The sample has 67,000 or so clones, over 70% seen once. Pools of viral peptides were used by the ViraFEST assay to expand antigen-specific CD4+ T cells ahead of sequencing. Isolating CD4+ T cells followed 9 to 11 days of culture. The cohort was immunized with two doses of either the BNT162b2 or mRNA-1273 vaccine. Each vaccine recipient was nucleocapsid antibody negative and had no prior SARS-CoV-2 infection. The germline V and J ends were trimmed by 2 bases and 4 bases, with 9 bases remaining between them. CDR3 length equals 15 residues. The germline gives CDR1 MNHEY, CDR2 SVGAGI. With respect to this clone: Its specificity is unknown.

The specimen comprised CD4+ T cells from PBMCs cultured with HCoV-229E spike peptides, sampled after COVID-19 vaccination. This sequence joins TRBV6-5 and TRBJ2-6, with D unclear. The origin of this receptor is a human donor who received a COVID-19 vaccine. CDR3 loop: CASSYESSGANVLTF. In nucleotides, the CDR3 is TGTGCCAGCAGTTACGAGTCTTCAGGGGCCAACGTCCTGACTTTC.